In its sample, the clone carrying this TCR beta chain was seen once. Antigen specificity is unknown. The data belong to a study of blood T cells in healthy people across ages. The study's findings and limits: It was not possible, with unsorted PBMCs, to conclusively compare naive and antigen-experienced cells.

Germline V CDR1 and CDR2: SGDLS, YYNGEE. V lost 3 bases to trimming and J lost 4 bases; unmatched junction nucleotides: 4. CDR3 length equals 15 residues. PCR was performed a second time for roughly 6 to 12 cycles using a sample-barcoded 5' primer and a J-beta primer mix. TCRdb reprocessed the 5' RACE reads via MiXCR and lists one record per CDR3 protein. The data show 650,000 to 900,000 distinct CDR3 sequences, around 68% seen once. This chain joins TRBV9 and TRBJ2-1, with 10 bases matching TRBD2. This receptor was obtained from a man aged 25-45 years in good health. The sample taken for sequencing was blood. The CDR3 nucleotides read TGTGCCAGCAGCGGGATAGCGGGGGGATACAATGAGCAGTTCTTC. Translated, it gives CASSGIAGGYNEQFF. Drawing the rest from reference TRBV9 and TRBJ2-1, the complete variable domain is DSGVTQTPKHLITATGQRVTLRCSPRSGDLSVYWYQQSLDQGLQFLIQYYNGEERAKGNILERFSAQQFPDLHSELNLSSLELGDSALYFCASSGIAGGYNEQFFGPGTRLTVL.